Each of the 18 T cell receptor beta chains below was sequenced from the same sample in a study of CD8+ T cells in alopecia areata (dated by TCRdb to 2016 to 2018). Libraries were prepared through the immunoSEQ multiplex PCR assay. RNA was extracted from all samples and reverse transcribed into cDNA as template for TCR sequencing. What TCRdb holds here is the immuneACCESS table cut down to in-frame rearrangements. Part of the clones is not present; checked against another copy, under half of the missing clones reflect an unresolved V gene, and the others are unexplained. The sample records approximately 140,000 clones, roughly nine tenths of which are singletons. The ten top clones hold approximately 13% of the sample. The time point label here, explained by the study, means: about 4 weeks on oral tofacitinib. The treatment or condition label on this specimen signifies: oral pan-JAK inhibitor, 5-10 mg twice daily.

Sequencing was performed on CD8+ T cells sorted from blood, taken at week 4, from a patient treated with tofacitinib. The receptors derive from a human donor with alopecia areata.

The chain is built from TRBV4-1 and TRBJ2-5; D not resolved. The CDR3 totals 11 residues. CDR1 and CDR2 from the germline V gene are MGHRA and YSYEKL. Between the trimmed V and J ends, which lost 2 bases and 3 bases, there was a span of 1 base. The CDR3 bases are TGCGCCAGCAGCCAAAAAGAGACCCAGTACTTC. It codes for CASSQKETQYF.

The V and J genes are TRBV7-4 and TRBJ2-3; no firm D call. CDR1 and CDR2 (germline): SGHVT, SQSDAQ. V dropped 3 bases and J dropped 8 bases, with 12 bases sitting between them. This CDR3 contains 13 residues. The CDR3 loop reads CASSFRIHGTQYF. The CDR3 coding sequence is TGTGCCAGCAGCTTCAGGATACACGGTACGCAGTATTTT.

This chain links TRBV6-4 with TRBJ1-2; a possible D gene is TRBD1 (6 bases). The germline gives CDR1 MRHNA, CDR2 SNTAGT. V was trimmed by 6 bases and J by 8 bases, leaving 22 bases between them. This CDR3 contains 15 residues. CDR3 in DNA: TGTGCCAGCAGGACAAGGACAGCTTCCTGGGGGGGCTACACCTTC. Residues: CASRTRTASWGGYTF.

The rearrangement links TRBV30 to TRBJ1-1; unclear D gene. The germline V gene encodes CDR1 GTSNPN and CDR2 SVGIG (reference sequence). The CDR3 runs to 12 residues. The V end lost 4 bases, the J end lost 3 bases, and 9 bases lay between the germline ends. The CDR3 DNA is TGTGCCTGGAAAACGTGGGACACTGAAGCTTTCTTT. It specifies CAWKTWDTEAFF. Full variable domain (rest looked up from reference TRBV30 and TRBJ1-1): SQTIHQWPATLVQPVGSPLSLECTVEGTSNPNLYWYRQAAGRGLQLLFYSVGIGQISSEVPQNLSASRPQDRQFILSSKKLLLSDSGFYLCAWKTWDTEAFFGQGTRLTVV.

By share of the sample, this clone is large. CDR3 coding DNA: TGTGCCAGCAGTTCCGTCCCACTAGAGTCCTACAATGAGCAGTTCTTC. It is translated as CASSSVPLESYNEQFF. The J gene is TRBJ2-1, the V gene TRBV7-9; perhaps TRBD2 as D (5 bases). Looked up from germline, CDR1 is SEHNR and CDR2 is FQNEAQ (reference sequence). Trimming took off 6 bases at V and 1 base at J, with 16 bases between the two ends. This CDR3 is built from 16 residues.

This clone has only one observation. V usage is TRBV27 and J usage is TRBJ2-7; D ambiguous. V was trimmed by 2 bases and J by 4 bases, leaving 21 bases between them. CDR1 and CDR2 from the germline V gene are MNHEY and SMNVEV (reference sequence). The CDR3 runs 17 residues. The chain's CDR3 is CASSLRYSTSPGYEQYF. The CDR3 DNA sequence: TGTGCCAGCAGTTTAAGGTACTCCACCAGCCCCGGGTACGAGCAGTACTTC.

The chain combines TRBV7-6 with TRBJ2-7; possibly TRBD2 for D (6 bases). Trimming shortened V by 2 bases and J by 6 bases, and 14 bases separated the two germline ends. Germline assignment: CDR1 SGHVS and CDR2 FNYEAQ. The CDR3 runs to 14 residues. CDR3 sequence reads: CASSLTSMGGEQYF. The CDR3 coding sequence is TGTGCCAGCAGCTTAACTAGTATGGGAGGCGAGCAGTACTTC. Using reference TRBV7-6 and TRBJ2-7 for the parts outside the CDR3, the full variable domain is GAGVSQSPRYKVTKRGQDVALRCDPISGHVSLYWYRQALGQGPEFLTYFNYEAQQDKSGLPNDRFSAERPEGSISTLTIQRTEQRDSAMYRCASSLTSMGGEQYFGPGTRLTVT.

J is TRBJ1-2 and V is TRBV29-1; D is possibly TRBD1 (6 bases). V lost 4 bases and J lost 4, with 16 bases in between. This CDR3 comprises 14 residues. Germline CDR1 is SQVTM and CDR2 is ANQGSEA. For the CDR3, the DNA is TGCAGCGTTGTCGCAGGGGTCATTTCCTATGGCTACACCTTC. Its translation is CSVVAGVISYGYTF. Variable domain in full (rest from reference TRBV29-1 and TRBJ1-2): SAVISQKPSRDICQRGTSLTIQCQVDSQVTMMFWYRQQPGQSLTLIATANQGSEATYESGFVIDKFPISRPNLTFSTLTVSNMSPEDSSIYLCSVVAGVISYGYTFGSGTRLTVV.

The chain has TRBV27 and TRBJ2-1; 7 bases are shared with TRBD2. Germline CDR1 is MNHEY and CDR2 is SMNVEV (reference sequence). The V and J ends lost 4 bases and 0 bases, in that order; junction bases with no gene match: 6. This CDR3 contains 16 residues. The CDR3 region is CASSSGGAYSYNEQFF. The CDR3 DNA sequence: TGTGCCAGCAGTTCGGGGGGTGCGTACTCCTACAATGAGCAGTTCTTC.

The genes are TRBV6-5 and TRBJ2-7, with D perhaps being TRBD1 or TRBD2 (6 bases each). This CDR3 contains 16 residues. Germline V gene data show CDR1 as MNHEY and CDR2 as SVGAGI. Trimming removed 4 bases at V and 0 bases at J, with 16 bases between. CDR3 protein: CASSSLTEGGSYEQYF. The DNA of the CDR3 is TGTGCCAGCAGTTCCCTCACCGAGGGGGGCTCCTACGAGCAGTACTTC.

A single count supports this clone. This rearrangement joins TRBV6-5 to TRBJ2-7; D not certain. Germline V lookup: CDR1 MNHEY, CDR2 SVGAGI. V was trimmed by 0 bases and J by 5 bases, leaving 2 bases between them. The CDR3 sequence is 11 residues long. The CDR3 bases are TGTGCCAGCAGTTACTCGAACGAGCAGTACTTC. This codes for CASSYSNEQYF.

The CDR3 spells CASSERHPEQFF. The CDR3 DNA follows: TGTGCCAGCAGTGAAAGACATCCTGAGCAGTTCTTC. This chain uses TRBV2 with TRBJ2-1; D remains unclear. CDR1 and CDR2 from the germline V gene are SNHLY and FYNNEI. The CDR3 contains 12 residues. The germline V and J ends were trimmed by 2 bases and 9 bases, with 8 bases remaining between them. The variable domain in full, with the rest retrieved from reference TRBV2 and TRBJ2-1, is EPEVTQTPSHQVTQMGQEVILRCVPISNHLYFYWYRQILGQKVEFLVSFYNNEISEKSEIFDDQFSVERPDGSNFTLKIRSTKLEDSAMYFCASSERHPEQFFGPGTRLTVL.

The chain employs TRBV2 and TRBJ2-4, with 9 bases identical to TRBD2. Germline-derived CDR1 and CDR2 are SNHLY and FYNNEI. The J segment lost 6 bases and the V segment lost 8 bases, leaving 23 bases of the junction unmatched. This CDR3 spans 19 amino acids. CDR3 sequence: CASCRRVAGVEGEGNIQYF. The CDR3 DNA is TGTGCCAGCTGCAGGAGAGTAGCGGGAGTTGAAGGGGAGGGAAACATTCAGTACTTC.

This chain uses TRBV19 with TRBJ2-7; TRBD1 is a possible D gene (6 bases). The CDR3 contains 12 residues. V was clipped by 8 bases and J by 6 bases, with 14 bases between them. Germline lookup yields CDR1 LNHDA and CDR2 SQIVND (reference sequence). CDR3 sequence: CASLCRGREQYF. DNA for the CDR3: TGTGCCAGTCTTTGCAGGGGCCGCGAGCAGTACTTC.

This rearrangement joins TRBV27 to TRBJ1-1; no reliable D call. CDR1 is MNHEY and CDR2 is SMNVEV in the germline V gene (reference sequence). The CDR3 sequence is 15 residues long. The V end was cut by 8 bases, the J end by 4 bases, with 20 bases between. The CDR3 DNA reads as TGTGCCAGCTGCGTAGGAGGGATTAGCGGCACTGAAGCTTTCTTT. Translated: CASCVGGISGTEAFF.

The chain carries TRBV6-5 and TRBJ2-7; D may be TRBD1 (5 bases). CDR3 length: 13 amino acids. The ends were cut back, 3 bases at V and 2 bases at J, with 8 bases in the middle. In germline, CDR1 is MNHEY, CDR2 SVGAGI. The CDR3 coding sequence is TGTGCCAGCAGTTATGACAGAGCCTACGAGCAGTACTTC. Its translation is CASSYDRAYEQYF.

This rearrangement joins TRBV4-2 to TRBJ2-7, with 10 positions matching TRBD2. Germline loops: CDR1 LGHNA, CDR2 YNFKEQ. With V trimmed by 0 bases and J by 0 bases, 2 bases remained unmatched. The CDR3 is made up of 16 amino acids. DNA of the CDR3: TGTGCCAGCAGCCAAGAAGCGGGAGGGGGCTCCTACGAGCAGTACTTC. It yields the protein CASSQEAGGGSYEQYF.

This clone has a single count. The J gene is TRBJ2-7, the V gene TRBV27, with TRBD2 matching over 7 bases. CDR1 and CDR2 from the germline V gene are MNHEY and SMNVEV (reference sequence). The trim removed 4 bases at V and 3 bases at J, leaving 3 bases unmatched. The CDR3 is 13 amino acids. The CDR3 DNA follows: TGTGCCAGCAGTTGGCGGGGGAACTACGAGCAGTACTTC. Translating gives CASSWRGNYEQYF.